These 4 T cell receptor beta chains were all obtained from the same sample, sequenced in a study of graft-versus-host responses after intestinal transplantation. These receptors have no known antigen. Clones were read by immunoSEQ multiplex PCR, and TCRdb kept only the in-frame ones, dropping some. The profile shows over 100,000 clones, 90% to 95% of them singletons. This specimen was unstimulated CD8+ T cells sorted from spleen or lymph node cells, taken before transplant. The receptors here all came from a human donor who was the organ donor for an intestinal transplant.

V gene TRBV15 combines with J gene TRBJ1-3; D is undetermined. This CDR3 contains 16 residues. Trimming removed 2 bases from V and 4 bases from J, with 15 bases in between. The germline V gene encodes CDR1 LNHNV and CDR2 YYDKDF (reference sequence). This CDR3 reads CATSRTLTSLGNTIYF. Written as DNA, the CDR3 is TGTGCCACCAGCAGAACATTGACAAGTTTAGGAAACACCATATATTTT.

V gene TRBV9 combines with J gene TRBJ2-3; TRBD1 matches 8 bases. Germline lookup yields CDR1 SGDLS and CDR2 YYNGEE. V lost 4 bases, J lost 5 bases, and 9 bases stayed unmatched. The CDR3 spans 15 residues. The CDR3 loop is CASSPQGAGGDTQYF. As DNA, the CDR3 is TGTGCCAGCAGCCCTCAGGGGGCGGGCGGAGATACGCAGTATTTT.

The J gene is TRBJ1-4, the V gene TRBV7-2; D is unclear. Trimming took 5 bases from V and 8 from J, leaving 18 bases between them. Looked up from germline, CDR1 is SGHTA and CDR2 is FQGNSA. The CDR3 is 15 residues long. In DNA, the CDR3 is TGTGCCAGCAGCCCAGAGGGTAATGTCGGGGAAAAACTGTTTTTT. This encodes CASSPEGNVGEKLFF.

The V gene is TRBV29-1, the J gene TRBJ2-7; 7 nucleotides match TRBD2. After removal of 6 bases from V and 2 bases from J, the junction contained 13 bases not matched to a gene. Germline V gene lookup returns CDR1 SQVTM and CDR2 ANQGSEA. The CDR3 totals 15 residues. The CDR3 DNA is TGCAGCGTAGCGGGGCCGGGACCTACTACCTACGAGCAGTACTTC. This gives the protein CSVAGPGPTTYEQYF.